This T cell receptor (beta chain) was retrieved from a study of blood T cell repertoires in COVID-19. Across the whole study: Samples taken during acute and convalescent COVID-19 were collected in the United States, Italy and Spain. T cells, B-cell-depleted T cells, or PBMCs provided the cDNA or gDNA that served as material.

Losses at the gene ends were 4 bases for V and 6 bases for J; bases not matched to a gene: 5. CDR1 and CDR2 from the germline V gene are SGHTS and YDEGEE. The CDR3 sequence is 14 residues long. In the original analysis: Reference gene primer amplification gave estimated nucleated cell counts. The protocol was immunoSEQ multiplex PCR, while the TCRdb copy is restricted to in-frame clones and leaves out a portion. From that table come the V and J calls and clone size; the DNA was used to work out D and trimming. The sample holds 150,000 to 200,000 clones, approximately 86% seen once. This receptor was identified in a woman older than 75 with acute or convalescent COVID-19. The genes are TRBV5-8 and TRBJ2-2, with 8 bases lining up with TRBD1. The sample was peripheral blood. CDR3 sequence (DNA): TGTGCCAGCAGCCGTGGACAGGGCCCCGGGGAGCTGTTTTTT. Translated, it gives CASSRGQGPGELFF.